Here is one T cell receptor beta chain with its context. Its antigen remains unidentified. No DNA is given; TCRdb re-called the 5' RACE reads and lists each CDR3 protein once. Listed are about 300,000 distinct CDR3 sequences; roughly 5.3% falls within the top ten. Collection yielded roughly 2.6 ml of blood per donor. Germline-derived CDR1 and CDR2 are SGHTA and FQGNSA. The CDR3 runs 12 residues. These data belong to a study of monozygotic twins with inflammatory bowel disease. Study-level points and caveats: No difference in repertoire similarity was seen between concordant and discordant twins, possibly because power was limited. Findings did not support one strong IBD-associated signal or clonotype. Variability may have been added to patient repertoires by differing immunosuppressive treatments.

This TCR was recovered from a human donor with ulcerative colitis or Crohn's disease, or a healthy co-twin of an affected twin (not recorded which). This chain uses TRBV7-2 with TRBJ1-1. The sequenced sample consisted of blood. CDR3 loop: CASSSRNTEAFF.